This TCR beta chain stems from a study of patients and donors after allogeneic stem cell transplantation. The table lists this clonotype with many counts. The CDR3 runs to 19 residues. V lost 3 bases, J lost 5 bases, and 14 bases stayed unmatched. TCRdb recomputed calls from the RT-PCR reads with MiXCR, one row per CDR3 protein. The sample contains fewer than 75,000 distinct CDR3 sequences, about 26% of which appear only once. The sample consisted of blood, either unsorted or a sorted T cell fraction (not recorded which). This chain uses TRBV12-3 or TRBV12-4 with TRBJ2-3; 13 bases match TRBD2. The sequence derives from a human donor who was either an allogeneic HSCT recipient or a stem cell or donor lymphocyte infusion donor (not recorded which). It is not recorded whose cells these are; they may come from a transplant donor. The CDR3 sequence: CASSFFRLAGGGPGDTQYF. The DNA for the CDR3 is TGTGCCAGCAGTTTTTTCCGACTAGCGGGGGGTGGCCCAGGAGATACGCAGTATTTT.